This T cell receptor (beta chain) originates from a study of cytomegalovirus exposure and HLA in healthy donors. Losses at the gene ends were 5 bases for V and 3 bases for J; bases not matched to a gene: 8. This CDR3 region has 15 residues. CDR1 and CDR2 (germline): SEHNR, FQNEAQ (reference sequence). The PCR employed 60 Vbeta primers together with 13 Jbeta primers. Assay: immunoSEQ multiplex PCR; the TCRdb copy retains only in-frame clones and omits some. The data contain 150,000 to 180,000 clones, more than 75% of them singletons. Input material: PBMCs. This TCR derives from a young man in good health and CMV-seropositive. The chain recombines TRBV7-9 with TRBJ2-7; 9 positions agree with TRBD1. The CDR3 spells CASSPFPGQGYEQYF. In DNA, the CDR3 is TGTGCCAGCAGCCCCTTTCCGGGACAGGGCTACGAGCAGTACTTC.